This T cell receptor beta chain was identified during a study of monozygotic twins with inflammatory bowel disease (dated by TCRdb to the late 2010s). A note on the overall study: In total, around 28 monozygotic twin pairs made up the full study: 19 Danish pairs, all IBD-discordant, plus nine German pairs, of which four were IBD-concordant and five were IBD-discordant. Within discordant pairs, disease-associated traits were sought mainly by comparing IBD patients with their genetically identical healthy co-twins. Each individual had, on average, about 151 000 unique TCRalpha sequences and 181 000 unique TCRbeta sequences available for analysis. Paper-wide results and their limitations: Distinction between different T cell subtypes could not be achieved in the analysis. IBD patients shared fewer clonotypes with other individuals than healthy twins did, most markedly in patients showing signs of disease activity. TCRbeta repertoire diversity, by inverse Simpson index, was decreased in IBD patients compared with their healthy co-twins. The results gave no support for a single strong signal or clonotype linked to IBD. No difference in repertoire similarity was observed between concordant and discordant twins, possibly owing to limited statistical power. Because patients were on differing immunosuppressive treatments, the repertoires may have picked up extra background noise and inter-individual variability.

CDR1 SGDLS and CDR2 YYNGEE are derived from the germline V gene. Including the terminal cysteine and phenylalanine, the CDR3 comprises 16 residues. The DNA sequence is not available. An approximately 2.6 ml peripheral blood sample was drawn into PAXgene tubes per donor and stored at -80°C. Total RNA was isolated from whole blood with the PAXgene blood miRNA kit on an automated QIAcube, without T cell sorting. Peripheral blood from monozygotic twin pairs concordant or discordant for inflammatory bowel disease was subjected to deep TCRalpha and TCRbeta repertoire profiling with unique molecular barcoding. Smoking habits were recorded for all twin pairs, and individuals were classified as current, former or never smokers. Turning to this clonotype: Its antigen remains unidentified.

Preparation of the library involved 5' RACE. For each TCR library, around 3,500 ng of total RNA was used. For each sample, cDNA synthesis was carried out in eight separate reactions using SMARTScribe reverse transcriptase. During cDNA synthesis, unique molecular identifiers containing a 6-nucleotide sample barcode were introduced by template switching. Amplification of TCRalpha and TCRbeta cDNA involved two nested PCRs of around 16 and 10 cycles, and each PCR was followed by bead purification. Before amplification, the cDNA was treated with uracil DNA-glycosylase and purified using the QIAquick PCR purification kit. In the second PCR, Illumina TruSeq-compatible adapters and sample-specific barcodes were added. TapeStation and Qubit were used to check library quality and concentration, and 5 ng of each library was pooled. Sequencing of pooled libraries was carried out on an Illumina HiSeq2500 single-index Rapid Run using 2 x 100 bp reads and custom sequencing primers. Per the authors' processing: UMI-based consensus assembly with MiGEC version 1.2.6 was used to correct PCR and sequencing errors. MiXCR version 2.1.1 was used for V(D)J alignment, clonotype assembly and CDR3 extraction. Gene usage, clonotype sharing and MAIT/NKT TCR abundance were normalised by analysing the top 1000, 10 000 and 20 000 clonotypes per sample. After downsampling to 27 000 UMIs, diversity was calculated as the inverse Simpson index using the vegan R package. Paired Mann-Whitney U tests were applied to discordant twin pairs, and Benjamini-Hochberg correction was used for multiple testing. With the reads reprocessed by TCRdb, a single entry stands for each CDR3 protein sequence and no DNA is reported. TCRdb, rather than the study authors, made the V and J calls. This sample's listing comprises around 450,000 distinct CDR3 sequences. 2% to 2.5% of the sample comes from the top ten.

This receptor chain uses TRBV9 and TRBJ2-1; TCRdb proposes TRBD2, but this gene call is untestable without DNA. This TCR was recovered from a human donor with ulcerative colitis or Crohn's disease, or a healthy co-twin of an affected twin (not recorded which). Sample: blood. The CDR3 is CASSVQADASFDEQFF.